Sequencing of this T cell receptor (beta chain) was carried out in a study of blood T cell repertoires in COVID-19. Across the study: The cDNA or gDNA used as material had been derived from T cells, B-cell-depleted T cells, or PBMCs.

In the authors' workflow: Estimation of nucleated cell counts was performed using reference gene primer amplification. Here immunoSEQ multiplex PCR was the method, and the copy in TCRdb shows in-frame clones only, minus some. That table gives V, J and clone size, and the DNA gave D and trimming. The sample records more than 80,000 clones, about 70% being singletons. The junction had 9 bases not matched to a gene; V was cut back by 6 bases and J by 5 bases. The CDR3 runs 14 residues. Germline V gene sequence: CDR1 MNHEY, CDR2 SVGAGI. This clone showed up just a few times. The chain carries TRBV6-5 and TRBJ1-1, with TRBD1 matching over 7 bases. Sequencing used peripheral blood. This TCR derives from a woman in her sixties in a cohort sampled during active or convalescent COVID-19. The CDR3 here is CASRKQGLRTEAFF. The CDR3 DNA is TGTGCCAGCAGGAAACAGGGGTTACGGACTGAAGCTTTCTTT.